The present TCR beta chain was sequenced within a study of radiotherapy plus CTLA-4 blockade in lung cancer. Study-level background: Disease control was achieved by approximately 30% of patients, and objective responses by less than 20%.

V lost 4 bases and J lost 4, with 11 bases in between. The CDR3 loop spans 14 amino acids. The V gene's germline CDR1 is SGHDN and CDR2 FVKESK. Receiving focal radiation plus CTLA-4 blockade with ipilimumab were patients who had chemo-refractory metastatic non-small-cell lung cancer. Some clones are missing from TCRdb's copy, which holds only in-frame ones; the method was immunoSEQ multiplex PCR. The sample lists about 60,000 clones, more than 60% occurring once. The rearrangement joins TRBV14 to TRBJ2-1; D possibly corresponds to TRBD2 (6 bases). The starting material was peripheral blood, obtained from a patient treated with radiotherapy plus ipilimumab. This receptor was taken from a human donor with non-small cell lung cancer who had a partial response to radiotherapy plus ipilimumab. This CDR3 is CASSPGLLYNEQFF. In DNA, the CDR3 is TGTGCCAGCAGCCCGGGACTCTTATACAATGAGCAGTTCTTC.